This passage covers 22 T cell receptor beta chains from one sample sequenced in a study of tissue T cells after allogeneic stem cell transplantation. The time point: mouse harvest day 14 after allogeneic transplant. Tail vein injection delivered 10^7 T-cell-depleted bone marrow cells and 10^6 splenic CD5+ T cells. The table came from immunoSEQ multiplex PCR; TCRdb's copy has only in-frame clones and leaves some out. The sample lists roughly 2,900 clones, around 40% occurring once. Input material: gut tissue. Source of these receptors: a female BALB/c mouse given C57BL/6 T cells with graft-versus-host disease after an allogeneic hematopoietic cell transplant.

A note on this clone: Gene names and germline match the mouse. The read terminates 1 residue before the CDR3 end, so the remaining end is supplied by the germline J gene. The chain recombines TRBV26 with TRBJ1-1; D is possibly TRBD1 (5 bases). The germline gives CDR1 KGHPV, CDR2 FQNQEV (reference sequence). Trimming took 4 bases from V and 4 from J, leaving 7 bases between them. CDR3 size: 12 residues. The sequenced part of the CDR3 DNA is TGTGCCAGCAGTCCCAGGGTCACAGAAGTCTTC. Protein sequence: CASSPRVTEVF. The CDR3 in full is CASSPRVTEVFF.

Concerning this clone itself: Gene names are mouse gene names. The CDR3 is cut off 1 residue early in the read; its end comes from the germline J gene. The J gene is TRBJ2-7, the V gene TRBV4, with 14 bases that match TRBD2. This CDR3 comprises 14 residues. V lost 4 bases and J lost 6; bases outside the gene matches: 2. Germline CDR1 LGHDT, CDR2 YNNKQL (reference sequence). CDR3 bases read: TGTGCCAGCAGCTGGGGACTGGGGGGGCTTGAACAGTAC. This sequence encodes CASSWGLGGLEQY. The CDR3 in full is CASSWGLGGLEQYF.

Details on this clone: Germline and genes here are mouse. Read sequence stops 1 residue before the CDR3 end, and the germline J gene provides the missing end. This rearrangement joins TRBV12-1 to TRBJ2-7; maybe TRBD1 (6 bases). Trimming left V 6 bases short and J 4 bases short, with 15 bases between. The germline CDR1 and CDR2 sequences are SGHSN and HYEKVE. This CDR3 comprises 13 residues. The sequenced part of the CDR3 DNA is TGTGCCAGCAGCTCACGGGACAAATATGAACAGTAC. Amino acids: CASSSRDKYEQY. The full CDR3 reads CASSSRDKYEQYF.

With regard to this clone: Mouse names are used for the genes. The CDR3 goes on 1 residue after the read ends, and that part is filled in from the germline J gene. The chain employs TRBV12-2 and TRBJ1-4, with TRBD1 identical over 7 bases. The J segment lost 4 bases and the V segment lost 2 bases, leaving 0 bases of the junction unmatched. This CDR3 comprises 13 residues. Germline V gene lookup returns CDR1 SGHLS and CDR2 HYDKME. The sequenced CDR3 bases are TGTGCCAGCTCTCGGGACAGCAACGAAAGATTATTT. Translated, it gives CASSRDSNERLF. The CDR3, in full, reads CASSRDSNERLFF.

Turning to this clone: The gene names given are mouse names. The sequenced fragment ends 1 residue before the CDR3 boundary, so the rest is inferred from the germline J gene. V and J are TRBV1 and TRBJ1-1, with 12 bases aligning to TRBD1. The junction had 3 bases not matched to a gene; V was cut back by 3 bases and J by 4 bases. The CDR3 loop spans 15 amino acids. In germline, CDR1 is NSQYPW, CDR2 LRSPGD (reference sequence). The DNA read from the CDR3 is TGCACCTGCAGTGCCCGGGACAGGGGGCCCACAGAAGTCTTC. This gives the protein CTCSARDRGPTEVF. The complete CDR3 reads CTCSARDRGPTEVFF.

Turning to this clone: Gene and germline names: mouse. Coverage ceases 1 residue before the CDR3 finishes, and the germline J gene fills in the end. The chain recombines TRBV26 with TRBJ2-2; D is perhaps TRBD2 (8 bases). The V end lost 0 bases, the J end lost 5 bases, and 13 bases lay between the germline ends. The V gene's germline CDR1 is KGHPV and CDR2 FQNQEV (reference sequence). The CDR3 sequence is 16 residues long. CDR3 DNA, as far as it was read: TGTGCCAGCAGTCTGTCGCAGGGGGGGCGAACCGGGCAGCTCTAC. Its protein product is CASSLSQGGRTGQLY. The full CDR3 protein is CASSLSQGGRTGQLYF. The full variable domain, completed using reference TRBV26 and TRBJ2-2, is NSKVIQTPRYLVKGQGQKAKMRCIPEKGHPVVFWYQQNKNNEFKFLINFQNQEVLQQIDMTEKRFSAECPSNSPCSLEIQSSEAGDSALYLCASSLSQGGRTGQLYFGEGSKLTVL.

With regard to this clone: Gene names and germline refer to mouse. The CDR3 here is CASSPWTGGEQYF. The CDR3 DNA, read in part, is TGTGCCAGCTCTCCCTGGACTGGGGGTGAACAGTAC. The V and J genes are TRBV12-1 and TRBJ2-7; 10 nucleotides match TRBD2. The missing CDR3 end, 1 residue past where the read stops, is filled in from the germline J gene. Per the germline V gene, CDR1 is SGHSN and CDR2 is HYEKVE. There are 13 residues in the CDR3. V shed 2 bases, J shed 6 bases, and the junction held 3 bases outside the gene matches.

On this clone itself: Genes here carry mouse names. The CDR3 end falls 1 residue outside the read, so it is completed with the germline J gene. The genes are TRBV4 and TRBJ1-1, with unresolved D. With 4 bases removed from V and 1 base from J, the gap between germline ends came to 4 bases. Germline CDR1 LGHDT, CDR2 YNNKQL (reference sequence). The CDR3 sequence is 12 residues long. The CDR3 loop is CASSFRNTEVFF. The CDR3 DNA, read in part, is TGTGCCAGCAGCTTCAGAAACACAGAAGTCTTC.

A note on this clone: Gene and germline names: mouse. This CDR3 reads CASSAPGQVETLYF. The DNA read from the CDR3 is TGTGCCAGCAGTGCCCCGGGACAGGTAGAAACGCTGTAT. The gene calls are TRBV13-1 and TRBJ2-3; 8 bases fit TRBD1. Coverage ceases 1 residue before the CDR3 finishes, and the germline J gene fills in the end. Germline-derived CDR1 and CDR2 are NSHNY and SYGAGN. The CDR3 runs to 14 residues. The J segment lost 5 bases and the V segment lost 3 bases, leaving 5 bases of the junction unmatched.

This clone qualifies as large. Gene names and germline refer to mouse. The read falls 1 residue short of the CDR3 end, and the missing part is taken from the germline J gene. This chain joins TRBV15 and TRBJ2-7, with TRBD2 matching over 8 bases. Germline V gives CDR1 SGHND, CDR2 FRSKSL. This CDR3 is 13 amino acids long. The trim removed 4 bases at V and 3 bases at J, leaving 2 bases unmatched. The covered CDR3 bases are TGTGCCAGCAGTTCGGACTGGGTCTATGAACAGTAC. This encodes CASSSDWVYEQY. The full CDR3 is CASSSDWVYEQYF.

As for this clone: Each gene name is a mouse one. Read sequence stops 1 residue before the CDR3 end, and the germline J gene provides the missing end. This sequence joins TRBV15 and TRBJ1-5; D unresolved. V lost 2 bases and J 0 bases, leaving 8 bases between the germline ends. The CDR3 extends over 15 amino acids. Germline values: CDR1 SGHND, CDR2 FRSKSL. The CDR3 loop reads CASSLPDNNNQAPLF. The part of the CDR3 DNA that was read is TGTGCCAGCAGTTTACCCGACAATAACAACCAGGCTCCGCTT.

Note on this clone: The listed genes are named as in mouse. The missing CDR3 end, 1 residue past where the read stops, is filled in from the germline J gene. V usage is TRBV26 and J usage is TRBJ2-1; 12 bases map to TRBD2. The V segment lost 4 bases and the J segment 2 bases; nucleotides outside the gene matches: 3. CDR1 KGHPV and CDR2 FQNQEV come from the germline V gene (reference sequence). This CDR3 spans 16 amino acids. The covered CDR3 bases are TGTGCCAGCAGTCGGGGACTGGGGGGATACTATGCTGAGCAGTTC. It translates to CASSRGLGGYYAEQF. The entire CDR3 protein reads CASSRGLGGYYAEQFF.

As to this clone: The gene names here belong to mouse. The read halts 1 residue ahead of the CDR3 end, with the missing end drawn from the germline J gene. This chain joins TRBV13-1 and TRBJ2-4; D remains ambiguous. Germline V gene data show CDR1 as NSHNY and CDR2 as SYGAGN. V was trimmed by 2 bases and J by 4 bases, leaving 5 bases between them. The CDR3 consists of 12 residues. The CDR3 DNA, read in part, is TGTGCCAGCAGTGAAACTGAAAACACCTTGTAC. It specifies CASSETENTLY. The entire CDR3 is CASSETENTLYF.

A note on this clone: The germline and genes are mouse ones. The read ends 1 residue early relative to the CDR3; the germline J gene fills the gap. The V gene is TRBV1, the J gene TRBJ1-4; D is unclear. The CDR3 is 15 amino acids. CDR1 is NSQYPW, CDR2 LRSPGD, per germline (reference sequence). Trimming took 1 base from V and 4 from J, leaving 10 bases between them. Here the CDR3 reads CTCSAVQTLNERLFF. CDR3 DNA, as far as it was read: TGCACCTGCAGTGCAGTTCAGACCCTCAACGAAAGATTATTT.

Comment on this clone: The genes are named according to mouse. The read stops 1 residue short of the end of the CDR3; the missing end is completed from the germline J gene. The chain carries TRBV13-3 and TRBJ2-5; D possibly corresponds to TRBD2 (6 bases). Germline CDR1 reads NNHDY; CDR2 reads SYVADS. The V end lost 2 bases, the J end lost 2 bases, and 15 bases lay between the germline ends. This CDR3 is built from 16 residues. Here the CDR3 reads CASSEDPGGPQDTQYF. The CDR3 DNA, read in part, is TGTGCCAGCAGTGAAGACCCGGGGGGACCCCAAGACACCCAGTAC.

On this clone itself: The listed genes are named as in mouse. Read coverage stops 1 residue before the CDR3 terminus; the germline J gene supplies the remainder. V and J are TRBV5 and TRBJ2-5; no definite D call. This CDR3 has 13 residues. Germline V lookup: CDR1 LGHNA, CDR2 YNLKQL (reference sequence). The ends were cut back, 4 bases at V and 6 bases at J, with 11 bases in the middle. The CDR3 spells CASSPQRRDTQYF. Partial CDR3 DNA: TGTGCCAGCAGCCCTCAGAGGAGGGACACCCAGTAC.

In the case of this clone: Gene names and germline refer to mouse. From the germline J gene comes the end of the CDR3, since the read stops 1 residue before it. The chain combines TRBV23 with TRBJ1-5; the D call of TRBD1 is as the table states it, not checked on the DNA. Germline values: CDR1 KGHTA, CDR2 FQNQQP. This CDR3 comprises 14 residues. CDR3 DNA (partial): TGCTCCAGCAGTCATGGGACAGGCAACCAGGCTCCGCTT. This encodes CSSSHGTGNQAPL. The CDR3, in full, reads CSSSHGTGNQAPLF.

Concerning this clone itself: Genes and germline come from the mouse. Sequencing ends 1 residue short of the CDR3 end; the germline J gene provides the rest. The chain has TRBV14 and TRBJ1-1; 12 positions match TRBD1. Per the germline V gene, CDR1 is SGHDT and CDR2 is FRDEAV. The V and J ends lost 5 bases and 6 bases, in that order; junction bases with no gene match: 5. The CDR3 length is 14 residues. The CDR3 bases that were read are TGTGCCAGCAGCTCCGGGACAGGGGGCTCAGAAGTCTTC. This codes for CASSSGTGGSEVF. The complete CDR3 reads CASSSGTGGSEVFF.

This clone is judged medium-sized (0.01 to 0.1%). The listed genes are named as in mouse. The read halts 1 residue ahead of the CDR3 end, with the missing end drawn from the germline J gene. V and J are TRBV26 and TRBJ1-4; D is uncertain. V was clipped by 5 bases and J by 1 base, with 5 bases between them. CDR3 length equals 13 residues. Germline CDR1 is KGHPV and CDR2 is FQNQEV (reference sequence). The sequenced CDR3 bases are TGTGCCAGCAGTATCAGTTCCAACGAAAGATTATTT. Residues: CASSISSNERLF. The full-length CDR3 reads as CASSISSNERLFF. Based on the CDR3 plus reference TRBV26 and TRBJ1-4, the full variable domain is NSKVIQTPRYLVKGQGQKAKMRCIPEKGHPVVFWYQQNKNNEFKFLINFQNQEVLQQIDMTEKRFSAECPSNSPCSLEIQSSEAGDSALYLCASSISSNERLFFGHGTKLSVL.

Details on this clone: Here the gene names and germline are mouse. The read falls 1 residue short of the CDR3 end, and the missing part is taken from the germline J gene. V and J are TRBV26 and TRBJ2-5; 8 bases fit TRBD1. The CDR3 sequence is 13 residues long. The V gene's germline CDR1 is KGHPV and CDR2 FQNQEV (reference sequence). V lost 7 bases to trimming and J lost 4 bases; unmatched junction nucleotides: 4. The chain's CDR3 is CASNRDRKDTQYF. The part of the CDR3 DNA that was read is TGTGCCAGCAACCGGGACAGGAAAGACACCCAGTAC.

On this clone itself: Gene names and germline match the mouse. The observed sequence ends 1 residue before the CDR3 terminus, with the missing tail filled in from the germline J gene. V gene TRBV3 combines with J gene TRBJ1-1; TRBD1 aligns across 9 bases. The CDR3 covers 14 residues. From germline, CDR1 is SNHLY and CDR2 FYNGKV (reference sequence). The V gene end was trimmed by 1 base and the J gene end by 4 bases; junction bases not matched to a gene: 1. The part of the CDR3 DNA that was read is TGTGCCAGCAGCTTAGGGACAGGGGTCACAGAAGTCTTC. It specifies CASSLGTGVTEVF. The full CDR3 protein is CASSLGTGVTEVFF.

In the case of this clone: Gene names denote mouse genes. The read is 1 residue too short to cover the CDR3 end, so that end is filled in from the germline J gene. The rearrangement joins TRBV26 to TRBJ1-1; no clear D gene. V lost 2 bases and J 5 bases, leaving 6 bases between the germline ends. This CDR3 region has 12 residues. Germline lookup yields CDR1 KGHPV and CDR2 FQNQEV (reference sequence). The part of the CDR3 DNA that was read is TGTGCCAGCAGTCTGGGCCAAACAGAAGTCTTC. Amino acid sequence: CASSLGQTEVF. The CDR3 in its entirety is CASSLGQTEVFF.